Reported below is one TCR beta chain. TCRdb's copy holds only in-frame clones and misses some; the assay was immunoSEQ multiplex PCR. This repertoire shows about 130,000 clones, more than 90% found once; its top ten account for 1% to 1.3%. The sample originates from a study of T cell responses to AZD1222 COVID-19 vaccine. Per the germline V gene, CDR1 is SGHTA and CDR2 is FQGNSA. Deletions cut 5 bases from V and 4 bases from J, with 17 bases between. CDR3 length: 15 residues. This receptor was obtained from an adult who received the AZD1222 COVID-19 vaccine. This sequence joins TRBV7-2 and TRBJ1-2; TRBD1 is a possible D gene (6 bases). Source: peripheral blood, taken 28 days after the second AZD1222 dose. This CDR3 is CASSLTGGGTYGYTF. DNA for the CDR3: TGTGCCAGCAGCCTGACGGGAGGGGGTACCTATGGCTACACCTTC.